This entry describes one TCR beta chain. The antigen it binds to is not known. No clone much larger than this one lies a single base away; base qualities are absent. The immunoSEQ Assay, a bias-controlled multiplex PCR, was used to amplify TCRbeta CDR3 regions from genomic DNA. Per the source publication's procedure: The number of nucleated cells in each sample was estimated from the amplification of reference gene primers within the assay. To quantify the absolute abundance of each unique TCRbeta CDR3 rearrangement, sequence reads were collapsed and filtered. For each sample, productive Simpson clonality was calculated by taking the square root of Simpson's diversity index across productive rearrangements. This is the immuneACCESS table as TCRdb keeps it, with only in-frame sequences that have V and J called. A part of the clones is gone; compared with another copy, unresolved V genes explain less than half, and the rest is unexplained. D and trimming come from the DNA, and the V and J calls and clone size come from that table. The sample has about 380,000 clones on record, 85% of them singletons. The ten largest account for roughly 3.6% of the sample.

These data come from a study of blood T cell repertoires in COVID-19 (dated by TCRdb to about 2020). Context from the whole study: Collaborator samples came from the United States, Italy and Spain and covered acute and convalescent phases of COVID-19. The prospective study material was composed of cDNA or gDNA derived from T cells, B-cell-depleted T cells, or PBMCs. Deeply sampled blood TCRbeta repertoires from subjects exposed to, actively infected with, or recovered from COVID-19 were included in the dataset. HLA class I and class II types, where available, came from metadata supplied by the sample provider rather than from assay-based typing. The repertoires were released in a freely available public database intended as a resource for research on the immune response to SARS-CoV-2. Samples were obtained from the ongoing ImmuneRACE study (first 160 participants) and from 1,254 subjects provided by 6 global collaborators. The sample metadata nearly always contained a de-identified subject ID, COVID-19 status, age in years and sex. Overall study outcomes, separate from this receptor: The amount of clinical and demographic metadata varied by source and participant and was provided uncurated.

Each collaborating institution followed its own protocols to collect whole blood in K2EDTA tubes. For TCRbeta analysis, collaborators shipped samples in one of three forms: frozen whole blood, isolated PBMCs, or DNA extracted from either of those sample types. Trimming takes 5 bases off V and 7 bases off J; junction bases not matched to a gene: 2. From the cysteine up to the phenylalanine, the CDR3 has a length of 12 residues. Left in the record is the CDR3 DNA by itself, 36 bases read in frame from the first base. In the germline V gene (reference sequence), CDR1 corresponds to MNHEY and CDR2 to SMNVEV.

The sample consisted of peripheral blood. The source is a woman between 18 and 29 years old with acute or convalescent COVID-19. The chain is made from TRBV27 and TRBJ2-1, with 7 central nucleotides matching TRBD2. The CDR3 region reads CASSLADNEQFF. In nucleotides, the sequence is TGTGCCAGCAGTCTAGCGGATAATGAGCAGTTCTTC.